This T cell receptor (beta chain) originates from a study of blood T cell repertoires in COVID-19. This CDR3 contains 16 residues. Germline V gives CDR1 SNHLY, CDR2 FYNNEI. V dropped 2 bases and J dropped 7 bases, with 15 bases sitting between them. Repertoires were generated with immunoSEQ multiplex PCR, while TCRdb's copy carries only in-frame clones and drops some. The sample includes 65,000 to 95,000 clones, 75% to 90% of them seen just once. What was sequenced was peripheral blood. This chain links TRBV2 with TRBJ1-6, with D tentatively TRBD1 (6 bases). The receptor's source is a man in his sixties or seventies with active or convalescent COVID-19. The DNA for the CDR3 is TGTGCCAGCAGTGAATCAGGGGCCGGTTGGAATTCACCCCTCCACTTT. Translation gives CASSESGAGWNSPLHF.